The entry below describes one TCR beta chain. The specificity of this receptor is unknown. Nothing much larger sits one base from this clone, and base qualities are not available. The immunoSEQ Assay, a bias-controlled multiplex PCR, was used to amplify TCRbeta CDR3 regions from genomic DNA. The paper's data handling went like this. The number of nucleated cells in each sample was estimated by amplification of reference gene primers within the assay. To quantify the absolute abundance of each unique TCRbeta CDR3 rearrangement, sequence reads were collapsed and filtered. For each sample, productive Simpson clonality was calculated as the square root of Simpson's diversity index over productive rearrangements. The table was pulled from immuneACCESS by TCRdb, which kept in-frame rearrangements only. Such tables lose some clones; where checked, under half of the loss comes from unresolved V genes, and the rest has no known cause. V, J and clone size were drawn from that table, and D and trimming were deduced from the DNA. Counted in this sample were 150,000 to 200,000 clones; around four fifths of them appeared once. The ten largest account for 4.5% to 6.5% of the sample.

The CDR3, from cysteine to phenylalanine, totals 17 residues. Only CDR3 DNA remains: 51 bases, in frame from the first base. Trimming removed 4 bases from V and 1 base from J; the gene matches leave 3 bases unexplained. According to the germline V gene (reference sequence), CDR1 reads SGHNT and CDR2 reads YYREEE. The sample originates from a study of blood T cell repertoires in COVID-19 (dated by TCRdb to 2018 to 2021). General notes on the study: Collaborator samples came from the United States, Italy and Spain and covered acute and convalescent phases of COVID-19. The material from the prospective study consisted of cDNA or gDNA derived from T cells, B-cell-depleted T cells, or PBMCs. Subjects who had been exposed to COVID-19, were actively infected with it, or had recovered from it provided the deeply sampled blood TCRbeta repertoires that made up the dataset. The repertoires were made available in a free public database intended to serve as a resource for research on the immune response to SARS-CoV-2. Samples came from the ongoing ImmuneRACE study (first 160 participants) plus 1,254 subjects from 6 global collaborators. Nearly every sample came with metadata listing a de-identified subject ID, COVID-19 status, age in years and sex. HLA class I and class II types, where available, came from metadata supplied by the sample provider rather than from assay-based typing.

Whole blood was collected in K2EDTA tubes by collaborating institutions according to the institutions' own protocols. For TCRbeta analysis, collaborators shipped samples as frozen whole blood, isolated PBMCs, or DNA extracted from either of those sample types. Beyond this particular receptor, the publication reports: Clinical and demographic metadata were provided uncurated, with the amount varying by source and participant.

The receptor's source is a woman in her 30s with acute or convalescent COVID-19. In this chain, TRBV5-4 is recombined with TRBJ2-1; 15 of the junction bases match TRBD2. Source material: peripheral blood. For the CDR3, the sequence is CASSLGLAGGSYNEQFF. Here is the DNA: TGTGCCAGCAGCCTGGGACTAGCGGGAGGTTCCTACAATGAGCAGTTCTTC.